The 28 T cell receptor beta chains reported below all come from one sample, sequenced in a study of graft-versus-host responses after intestinal transplantation. Method: immunoSEQ multiplex PCR; TCRdb's copy keeps in-frame clones and lacks some. The table lists 85,000 to 90,000 clones, 85% to 95% of them singletons. Antigens for these TCRs are unknown. The specimen comprised unstimulated CD4+ T cells sorted from spleen or lymph node cells, sampled before transplant. These receptors all come from a human donor who was the organ donor for an intestinal transplant.

The chain employs TRBV15 and TRBJ1-5; unclear D gene. Germline V gene data show CDR1 as LNHNV and CDR2 as YYDKDF (reference sequence). The CDR3 length is 15 residues. V was shortened by 1 base and J by 2 bases, with 9 bases between the two germline ends. The CDR3 nucleotides read TGTGCCACCAGCAGAGTTGGTCGAGGCAATCAGCCCCAGCATTTT. This sequence encodes CATSRVGRGNQPQHF.

V usage is TRBV6-1 and J usage is TRBJ2-5; the D gene is possibly TRBD2 (6 bases). This CDR3 comprises 14 residues. Deletions cut 6 bases from V and 4 bases from J, with 15 bases between. Per germline, CDR1 MNHNS and CDR2 SASEGT. The CDR3 nucleotides read TGTGCCAGCAGGGGGTCTAACGGGGGAGAGACCCAGTACTTC. Translated: CASRGSNGGETQYF.

This chain uses TRBV5-1 with TRBJ2-7; D uncertain. Germline V gene sequence: CDR1 SGHRS, CDR2 YFSETQ. CDR3 length: 15 residues. V was trimmed by 0 bases and J by 0 bases, leaving 10 bases between them. The CDR3 coding sequence is TGCGCCAGCAGCTTGGACGGGTATTCCTCCTACGAGCAGTACTTC. Amino acid sequence: CASSLDGYSSYEQYF.

The chain employs TRBV28 and TRBJ1-3; D is undetermined. Trimming stripped 6 bases from V and 4 bases from J, with 10 bases between. The CDR3 has 13 residues. The germline V gene encodes CDR1 MDHEN and CDR2 SYDVKM. CDR3 sequence reads: CASRLGYGNTIYF. In nucleotides, the CDR3 is TGTGCCAGCAGACTAGGGTACGGAAACACCATATATTTT. The variable domain in full, completed from reference TRBV28 and TRBJ1-3, reads DVKVTQSSRYLVKRTGEKVFLECVQDMDHENMFWYRQDPGLGLRLIYFSYDVKMKEKGDIPEGYSVSREKKERFSLILESASTNQTSMYLCASRLGYGNTIYFGEGSWLTVV.

The chain carries TRBV19 and TRBJ2-2; TRBD2 matches 13 bases. The CDR3 has 17 amino acids. The V segment lost 0 bases and the J segment 4 bases; nucleotides outside the gene matches: 2. The germline V gene has CDR1 LNHDA and CDR2 SQIVND (reference sequence). The CDR3 DNA is TGTGCCAGTAGTATAGAGGGACTAGCGGGGTCCACCGGGGAGCTGTTTTTT. Translation gives CASSIEGLAGSTGELFF.

The chain carries TRBV25-1 and TRBJ2-7, with D unclear. The germline V gene has CDR1 MGHDK and CDR2 SYGVNS. The CDR3 runs 11 residues. The ends were cut back, 4 bases at V and 3 bases at J, with 4 bases in the middle. The CDR3: CASSAYYEQYF. As DNA, the CDR3 is TGTGCCAGCAGTGCCTACTACGAGCAGTACTTC.

V is TRBV28 and J is TRBJ1-1; D might be TRBD1 (6 bases). Germline CDR1 and CDR2: MDHEN and SYDVKM. This CDR3 has 14 amino acids. The germline V and J ends were trimmed by 3 bases and 10 bases, with 18 bases remaining between them. The CDR3 here is CASSLGLQGSVAFF. CDR3 bases: TGTGCCAGCAGTTTGGGATTACAGGGTTCTGTAGCTTTCTTT.

The CDR3: CASGHGDSRRADTQYF. DNA of the CDR3: TGCGCCAGCGGGCACGGGGACAGCCGCCGAGCGGATACGCAGTATTTT. The chain employs TRBV5-1 and TRBJ2-3; 7 bases are a match to TRBD1. The V segment lost 7 bases and the J segment 6 bases; nucleotides outside the gene matches: 17. Per the germline V gene, CDR1 is SGHRS and CDR2 is YFSETQ. The CDR3 has 16 amino acids.

V and J are TRBV25-1 and TRBJ1-2, with D perhaps TRBD1 (6 bases). Per germline, CDR1 MGHDK and CDR2 SYGVNS. V was trimmed by 3 bases and J by 6 bases, leaving 11 bases between them. The CDR3 runs to 13 residues. CDR3: CASSDGQPDGYTF. CDR3 nucleotides: TGTGCCAGCAGTGACGGACAGCCGGATGGCTACACCTTC.

This clone was detected once. V is TRBV2 and J is TRBJ2-6; 7 bases are a match to TRBD1. Trimming took 6 bases from V and 1 from J; bases not matched to a gene: 3. This CDR3 region has 15 residues. Germline V lookup: CDR1 SNHLY, CDR2 FYNNEI. DNA of the CDR3: TGTGCCAGCAGCCCAGGGGGATCTGGGGCCAACGTCCTGACTTTC. Translated, it gives CASSPGGSGANVLTF.

The gene calls are TRBV5-5 and TRBJ1-5; 7 nucleotides agree with TRBD1. Per the germline V gene, CDR1 is SGHKS and CDR2 is YYEKEE (reference sequence). The CDR3 spans 14 residues. With V trimmed by 4 bases and J by 4 bases, 5 bases remained unmatched. The DNA of the CDR3 is TGTGCCAGCAGCCCAGGGACAGCTAATCAGCCCCAGCATTTT. This translates into CASSPGTANQPQHF.

The chain has TRBV9 and TRBJ2-1; D remains unclear. The CDR3 extends over 16 amino acids. Germline values: CDR1 SGDLS, CDR2 YYNGEE. Trimming shortened V by 0 bases and J by 4 bases, and 14 bases separated the two germline ends. DNA for the CDR3: TGTGCCAGCAGCGTAGGGGCAGCCTGGCAGTACAATGAGCAGTTCTTC. This sequence encodes CASSVGAAWQYNEQFF. Based on the CDR3 plus reference TRBV9 and TRBJ2-1, the full variable domain is DSGVTQTPKHLITATGQRVTLRCSPRSGDLSVYWYQQSLDQGLQFLIQYYNGEERAKGNILERFSAQQFPDLHSELNLSSLELGDSALYFCASSVGAAWQYNEQFFGPGTRLTVL.

This sequence joins TRBV19 and TRBJ1-1; D possibly corresponds to TRBD1 (5 bases). There are 13 residues in the CDR3. The V and J ends lost 10 bases and 6 bases respectively, with 18 bases between them. In germline, CDR1 is LNHDA, CDR2 SQIVND (reference sequence). The CDR3 loop reads CATGQGIYAEAFF. The DNA of the CDR3 is TGTGCCACAGGGCAGGGCATCTACGCTGAAGCTTTCTTT. Based on the CDR3 plus reference TRBV19 and TRBJ1-1, the full variable domain is DGGITQSPKYLFRKEGQNVTLSCEQNLNHDAMYWYRQDPGQGLRLIYYSQIVNDFQKGDIAEGYSVSREKKESFPLTVTSAQKNPTAFYLCATGQGIYAEAFFGQGTRLTVV.

The chain employs TRBV7-9 and TRBJ1-2; D unclear. Trimming removed 5 bases at V and 4 bases at J, with 8 bases between. This CDR3 spans 12 amino acids. The germline V gene has CDR1 SEHNR and CDR2 FQNEAQ (reference sequence). The CDR3 DNA reads TGTGCCAGCAGCCACCCGAGCTATGGCTACACCTTC. Translated, it gives CASSHPSYGYTF.

The rearrangement uses TRBV27 and TRBJ2-3; 8 nucleotides align to TRBD2. The ends lost 4 bases at V and 7 bases at J; junction bases unmatched: 16. The germline V gene has CDR1 MNHEY and CDR2 SMNVEV (reference sequence). The CDR3 extends over 17 amino acids. The CDR3 spells CASSSHPAGGLTNTQYF. The CDR3 nucleotides are TGTGCCAGCAGTTCCCACCCTGCGGGGGGCCTCACGAATACGCAGTATTTT.

The V gene is TRBV5-1, the J gene TRBJ1-3, with D unresolved. CDR1 is SGHRS and CDR2 is YFSETQ in the germline V gene. With 0 bases removed from V and 4 bases from J, the gap between germline ends came to 11 bases. CDR3 length: 15 amino acids. CDR3 protein: CASSLAASRGNTIYF. The CDR3 DNA is TGCGCCAGCAGCTTGGCCGCCTCGCGGGGAAACACCATATATTTT.

CDR3 sequence (DNA): TGTGCCAGTAGTGACAGGGCCAAAAACATTCAGTACTTC. It yields the protein CASSDRAKNIQYF. The rearrangement joins TRBV19 to TRBJ2-4; TRBD1 is a possible D gene (6 bases). Trimming took off 5 bases at V and 1 base at J, with 6 bases between the two ends. CDR1 is LNHDA, CDR2 SQIVND, per germline (reference sequence). This CDR3 spans 13 amino acids.

This clone was seen a single time. The CDR3 loop reads CASSIAGRETQYF. CDR3 DNA: TGTGCCAGTAGTATAGCGGGAAGAGAGACCCAGTACTTC. This chain connects TRBV19 to TRBJ2-5; D might be TRBD2 (5 bases). The V end was cut by 1 base, the J end by 4 bases, with 7 bases between. The CDR3 length is 13 residues. Germline assignment: CDR1 LNHDA and CDR2 SQIVND (reference sequence).

The V call is TRBV5-5, the J call TRBJ1-2; a weak D match, TRBD1 (6 bases). Germline loops: CDR1 SGHKS, CDR2 YYEKEE (reference sequence). The CDR3 is 18 amino acids. V lost 2 bases and J lost 3, with 23 bases in between. In DNA, the CDR3 is TGTGCCAGCAGCTTTTTCAAAACAGGGCGCGTTCAATACTATGGCTACACCTTC. This translates into CASSFFKTGRVQYYGYTF.

The V and J genes are TRBV6-6 and TRBJ1-1, with TRBD1 matching 9 bases. Germline V gene data show CDR1 as MNHNY and CDR2 as SVGAGI (reference sequence). This CDR3 spans 14 amino acids. V was pared by 2 bases and J by 7 bases, with 5 bases of the junction left unmatched. The CDR3, as DNA: TGTGCCAGCAGTTACGCGGGACAGGGTTTTGAAGCTTTCTTT. It specifies CASSYAGQGFEAFF.

The chain employs TRBV9 and TRBJ1-2; D not certain. CDR1 SGDLS and CDR2 YYNGEE come from the germline V gene. With 0 bases removed from V and 2 bases from J, the gap between germline ends came to 5 bases. The CDR3 sequence is 13 residues long. CDR3 region: CASSVEHNYGYTF. As DNA, the CDR3 is TGTGCCAGCAGCGTAGAACACAACTATGGCTACACCTTC.

This clone was detected once. The chain joins TRBV9 to TRBJ2-2; TRBD2 is a possible D gene (6 bases). Trimming pared 4 bases from V and 5 bases from J, leaving 18 bases between. CDR1 SGDLS and CDR2 YYNGEE come from the germline V gene. The CDR3 is made up of 16 amino acids. The CDR3 reads CASSPRDGGVTGELFF. As DNA, the CDR3 is TGTGCCAGCAGCCCGCGGGACGGGGGTGTGACCGGGGAGCTGTTTTTT.

The chain has TRBV21-1 and TRBJ1-5; the D call in the table, TRBD1, was not verified against the DNA. TRBV21-1 counts as a pseudogene. The CDR3 totals 20 residues. The CDR3 loop reads CASSKYLPDRGFPIPQPQHF. The DNA for the CDR3 is TGTGCCAGCAGCAAATATCTGCCGGACAGGGGGTTCCCCATACCCCAGCCCCAGCATTTT.

The rearrangement joins TRBV5-1 to TRBJ2-7; 8 bases match TRBD1. The CDR3 totals 16 residues. V was clipped by 4 bases and J by 3 bases; unmatched bases: 12. The germline V gene has CDR1 SGHRS and CDR2 YFSETQ. The DNA of the CDR3 is TGCGCCAGCAGCCCGCACTGGACAGGGCCCAACTACGAGCAGTACTTC. This encodes CASSPHWTGPNYEQYF.

J is TRBJ1-2 and V is TRBV5-1; the D gene is possibly TRBD1 (5 bases). Looked up from germline, CDR1 is SGHRS and CDR2 is YFSETQ. CDR3 length: 17 residues. The V end was cut by 2 bases, the J end by 1 base, with 18 bases between. The CDR3 region has the DNA TGCGCCAGCAGCTTTTCCCCCCCGGACACTTTTAACTATGGCTACACCTTC. Translated, it gives CASSFSPPDTFNYGYTF.

This clone was detected only once. The chain links TRBV30 to TRBJ2-1; D uncertain. The V end lost 5 bases, the J end lost 8 bases, and 10 bases lay between the germline ends. The CDR3 is made up of 11 amino acids. CDR1 GTSNPN and CDR2 SVGIG come from the germline V gene (reference sequence). The CDR3 bases are TGTGCCTGGCAAGATCGGTATGAGCAGTTCTTC. It is translated as CAWQDRYEQFF.

The chain carries TRBV10-3 and TRBJ2-7; 13 positions agree with TRBD2. This CDR3 spans 14 amino acids. J gave up 7 bases and V 7 bases, and 7 bases lay outside the gene matches. Germline CDR1 is ENHRY and CDR2 is SYGVKD. The CDR3 DNA follows: TGTGCCATCAAGACTAGCGGGGGGCCGGGGGAGCAGTACTTC. This gives the protein CAIKTSGGPGEQYF.

The chain employs TRBV28 and TRBJ1-3; 8 nucleotides agree with TRBD1. Germline CDR1 is MDHEN and CDR2 is SYDVKM. The V segment lost 8 bases and the J segment 1 base; nucleotides outside the gene matches: 4. This CDR3 is 14 amino acids long. The CDR3 spells CASGTGFSGNTIYF. In nucleotides, the CDR3 is TGTGCCAGCGGGACAGGTTTTTCTGGAAACACCATATATTTT.